This T cell receptor beta chain was found in a study of blood T cells in healthy people across ages. Alongside a J-beta primer mix, a sample-barcoded 5' primer served in a second PCR lasting roughly 6 to 12 cycles. TCRdb reprocessed the 5' RACE reads via MiXCR and lists one record per CDR3 protein. The table shows about 1.6 million distinct CDR3 sequences, with 34% occurring only once. This clonotype occurred a few times. The junction and the germline gene differ at one end; a read error may be behind it. Healthy Caucasians from Russia aged roughly 6 to 90 served as donors. About 9.9 milliliters of peripheral blood were drawn from each donor. Researchers isolated at least 6 million PBMCs per sample. The CDR3 sequence is 13 residues long. Germline loops: CDR1 SGHDN, CDR2 FVKESK.

The TCR sequence derives from a woman between 25 and 40 years old in good health. This chain uses TRBV14 with TRBJ2-3; 9 bases are a match to TRBD2. Sequencing was performed on blood. CDR3 nucleotide sequence: TGTGCTAGCAGTAGCGGGAGTTTGGATACGCAGTATTTT. This gives the protein CASSSGSLDTQYF.